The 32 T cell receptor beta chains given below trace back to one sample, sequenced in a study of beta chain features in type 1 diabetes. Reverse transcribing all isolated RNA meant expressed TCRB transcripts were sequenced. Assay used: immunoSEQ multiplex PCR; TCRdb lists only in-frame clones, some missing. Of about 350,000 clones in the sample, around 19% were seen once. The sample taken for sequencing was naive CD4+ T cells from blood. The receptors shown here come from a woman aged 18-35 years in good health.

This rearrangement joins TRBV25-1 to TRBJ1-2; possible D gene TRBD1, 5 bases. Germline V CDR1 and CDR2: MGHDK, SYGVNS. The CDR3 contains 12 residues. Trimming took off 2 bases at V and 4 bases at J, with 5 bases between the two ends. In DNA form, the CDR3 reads TGTGCCAGCAGTGAAAGGGGCTATGGCTACACCTTC. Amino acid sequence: CASSERGYGYTF.

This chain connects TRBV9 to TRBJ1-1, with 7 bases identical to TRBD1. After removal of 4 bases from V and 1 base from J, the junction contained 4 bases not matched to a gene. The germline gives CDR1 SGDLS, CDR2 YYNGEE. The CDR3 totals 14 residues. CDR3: CASSPGTANTEAFF. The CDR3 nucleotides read TGTGCCAGCAGCCCAGGGACAGCGAACACTGAAGCTTTCTTT.

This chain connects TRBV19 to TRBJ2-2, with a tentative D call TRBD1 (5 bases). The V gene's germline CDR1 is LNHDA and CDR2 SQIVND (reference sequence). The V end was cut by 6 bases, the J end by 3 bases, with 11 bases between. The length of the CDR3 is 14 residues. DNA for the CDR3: TGTGCCAGTAGCAGGGTGCGCGACACCGGGGAGCTGTTTTTT. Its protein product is CASSRVRDTGELFF.

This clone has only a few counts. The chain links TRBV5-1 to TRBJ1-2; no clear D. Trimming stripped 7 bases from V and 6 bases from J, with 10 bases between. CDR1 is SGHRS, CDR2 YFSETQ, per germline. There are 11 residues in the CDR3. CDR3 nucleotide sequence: TGCGCCAGCGGCGGTGCTAATGGCTACACCTTC. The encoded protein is CASGGANGYTF.

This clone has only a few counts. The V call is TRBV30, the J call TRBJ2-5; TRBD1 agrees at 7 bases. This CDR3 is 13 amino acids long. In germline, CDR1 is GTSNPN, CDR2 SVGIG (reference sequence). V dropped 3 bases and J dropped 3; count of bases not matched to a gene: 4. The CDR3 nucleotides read TGTGCCTGGAGGGGTACAGGGGAAGAGACCCAGTACTTC. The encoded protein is CAWRGTGEETQYF.

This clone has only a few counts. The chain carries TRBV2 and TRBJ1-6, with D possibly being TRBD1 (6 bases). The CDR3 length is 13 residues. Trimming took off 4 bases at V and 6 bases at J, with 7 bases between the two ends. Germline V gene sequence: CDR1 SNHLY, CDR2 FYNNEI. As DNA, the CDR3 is TGTGCCAGCAGTGTACAGGGTAATTCACCCCTCCACTTT. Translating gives CASSVQGNSPLHF.

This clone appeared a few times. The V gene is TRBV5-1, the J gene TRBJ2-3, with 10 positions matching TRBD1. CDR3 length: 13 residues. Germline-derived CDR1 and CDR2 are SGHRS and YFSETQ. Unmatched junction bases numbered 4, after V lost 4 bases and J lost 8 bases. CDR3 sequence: CASSPDRGGTQYF. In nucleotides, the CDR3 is TGCGCCAGCAGCCCGGACAGGGGGGGTACGCAGTATTTT.

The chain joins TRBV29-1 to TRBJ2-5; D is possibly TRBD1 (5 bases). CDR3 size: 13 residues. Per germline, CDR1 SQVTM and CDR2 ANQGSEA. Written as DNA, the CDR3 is TGCACGGTCGTTAGGGGTGCTAGAGAGACCCAGTACTTC. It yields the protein CTVVRGARETQYF.

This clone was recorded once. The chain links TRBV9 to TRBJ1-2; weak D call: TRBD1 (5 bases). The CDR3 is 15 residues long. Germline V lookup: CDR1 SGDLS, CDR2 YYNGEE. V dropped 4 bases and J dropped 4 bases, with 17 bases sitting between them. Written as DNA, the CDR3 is TGTGCCAGCAGCCCGAAGACAGACCTGAGCTATGGCTACACCTTC. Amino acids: CASSPKTDLSYGYTF.

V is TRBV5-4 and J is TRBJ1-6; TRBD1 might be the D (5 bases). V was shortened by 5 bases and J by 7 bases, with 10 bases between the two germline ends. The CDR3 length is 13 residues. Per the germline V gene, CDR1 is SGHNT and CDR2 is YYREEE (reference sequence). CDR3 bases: TGTGCCAGCAGAGGACAAGGGAATTCACCCCTCCACTTT. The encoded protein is CASRGQGNSPLHF.

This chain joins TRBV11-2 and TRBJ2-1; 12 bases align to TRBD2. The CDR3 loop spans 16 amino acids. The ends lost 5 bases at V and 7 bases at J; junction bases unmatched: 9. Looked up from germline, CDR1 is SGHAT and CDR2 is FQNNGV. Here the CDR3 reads CASSRIPLAGGNEQFF. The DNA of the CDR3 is TGTGCCAGCAGCCGAATCCCACTAGCGGGAGGTAATGAGCAGTTCTTC.

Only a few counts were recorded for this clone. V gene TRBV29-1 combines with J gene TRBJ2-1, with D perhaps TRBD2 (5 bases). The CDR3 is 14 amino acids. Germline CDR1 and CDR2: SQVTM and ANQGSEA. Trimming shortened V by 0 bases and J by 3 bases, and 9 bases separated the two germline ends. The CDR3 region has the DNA TGCAGCGTTGAAGATCTGGAGGTCTACAATGAGCAGTTCTTC. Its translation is CSVEDLEVYNEQFF.

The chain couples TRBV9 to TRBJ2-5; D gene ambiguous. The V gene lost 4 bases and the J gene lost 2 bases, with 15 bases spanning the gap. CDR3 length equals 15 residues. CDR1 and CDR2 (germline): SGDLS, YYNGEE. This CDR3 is CASSPRNSGQETQYF. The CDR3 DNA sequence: TGTGCCAGCAGCCCCCGGAACTCAGGACAAGAGACCCAGTACTTC.

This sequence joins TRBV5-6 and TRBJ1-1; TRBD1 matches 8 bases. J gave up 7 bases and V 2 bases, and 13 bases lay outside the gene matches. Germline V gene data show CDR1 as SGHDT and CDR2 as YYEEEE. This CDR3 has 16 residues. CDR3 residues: CASSFPAGTGHDEAFF. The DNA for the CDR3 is TGTGCCAGCAGCTTCCCCGCCGGGACAGGCCATGATGAAGCTTTCTTT.

In DNA, the CDR3 is TGCGCCAGCAGCCAACTGACAGCGGGAATGAACACTGAAGCTTTCTTT. Translated, it gives CASSQLTAGMNTEAFF. The chain carries TRBV4-1 and TRBJ1-1; D is perhaps TRBD1 (5 bases). From germline, CDR1 is MGHRA and CDR2 YSYEKL. V lost 2 bases to trimming and J lost 0 bases, with 13 bases between them. CDR3 length: 16 amino acids.

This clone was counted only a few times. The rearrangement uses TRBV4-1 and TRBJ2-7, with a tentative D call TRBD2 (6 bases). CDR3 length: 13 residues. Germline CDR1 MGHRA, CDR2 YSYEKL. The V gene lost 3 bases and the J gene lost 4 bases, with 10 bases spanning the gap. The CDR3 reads CASSQGLLYEQYF. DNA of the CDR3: TGCGCCAGCAGCCAGGGACTTCTTTACGAGCAGTACTTC.

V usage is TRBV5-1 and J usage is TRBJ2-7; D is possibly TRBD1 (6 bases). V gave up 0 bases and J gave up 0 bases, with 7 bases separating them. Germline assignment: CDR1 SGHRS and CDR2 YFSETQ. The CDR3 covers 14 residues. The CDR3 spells CASSLDRASYEQYF. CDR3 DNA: TGCGCCAGCAGCTTGGACAGGGCCTCCTACGAGCAGTACTTC.

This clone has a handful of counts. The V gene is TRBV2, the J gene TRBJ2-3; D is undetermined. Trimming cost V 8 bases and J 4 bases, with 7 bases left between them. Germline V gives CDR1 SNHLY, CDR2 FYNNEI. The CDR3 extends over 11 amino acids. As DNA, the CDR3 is TGTGCCAGCCGCGTATCAGATACGCAGTATTTT. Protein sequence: CASRVSDTQYF.

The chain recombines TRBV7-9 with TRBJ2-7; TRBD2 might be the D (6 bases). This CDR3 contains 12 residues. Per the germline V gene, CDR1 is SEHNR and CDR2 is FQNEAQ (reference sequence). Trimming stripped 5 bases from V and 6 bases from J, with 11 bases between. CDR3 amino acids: CASSGGTPEQYF. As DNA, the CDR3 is TGTGCCAGCAGCGGAGGGACGCCCGAGCAGTACTTC.

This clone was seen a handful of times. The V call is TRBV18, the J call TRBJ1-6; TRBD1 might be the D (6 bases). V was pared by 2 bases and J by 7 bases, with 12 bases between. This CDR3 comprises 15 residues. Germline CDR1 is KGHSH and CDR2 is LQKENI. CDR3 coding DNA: TGTGCCAGCTCACCATCGCAGGGGACCAATTCACCCCTCCACTTT. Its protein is CASSPSQGTNSPLHF.

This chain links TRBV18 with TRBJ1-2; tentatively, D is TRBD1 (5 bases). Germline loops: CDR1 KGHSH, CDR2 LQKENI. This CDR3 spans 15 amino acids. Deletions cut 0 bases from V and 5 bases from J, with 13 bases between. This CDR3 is CASSPPQGILYGYTF. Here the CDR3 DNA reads TGTGCCAGCTCACCACCCCAGGGCATCCTTTATGGCTACACCTTC.

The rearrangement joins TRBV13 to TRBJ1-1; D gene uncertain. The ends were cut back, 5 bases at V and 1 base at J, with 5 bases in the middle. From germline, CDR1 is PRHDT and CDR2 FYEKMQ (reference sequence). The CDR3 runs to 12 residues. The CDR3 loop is CASSPENTEAFF. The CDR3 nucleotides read TGTGCCAGCAGCCCAGAGAACACTGAAGCTTTCTTT. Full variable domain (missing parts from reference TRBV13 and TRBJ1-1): AAGVIQSPRHLIKEKRETATLKCYPIPRHDTVYWYQQGPGQDPQFLISFYEKMQSDKGSIPDRFSAQQFSDYHSELNMSSLELGDSALYFCASSPENTEAFFGQGTRLTVV.

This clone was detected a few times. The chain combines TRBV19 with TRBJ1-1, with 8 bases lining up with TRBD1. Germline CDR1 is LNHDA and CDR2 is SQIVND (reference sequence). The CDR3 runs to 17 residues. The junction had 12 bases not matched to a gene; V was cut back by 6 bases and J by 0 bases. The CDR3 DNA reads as TGTGCCAGTAGGGCCTCCGGGACAGGCTCTATGAACACTGAAGCTTTCTTT. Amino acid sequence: CASRASGTGSMNTEAFF.

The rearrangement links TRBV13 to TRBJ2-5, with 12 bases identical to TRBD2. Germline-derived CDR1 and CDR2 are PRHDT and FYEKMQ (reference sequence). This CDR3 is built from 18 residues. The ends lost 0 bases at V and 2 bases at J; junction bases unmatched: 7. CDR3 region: CASSLGLWTSGDQETQYF. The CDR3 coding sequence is TGTGCCAGCAGCTTAGGGTTGTGGACTAGCGGGGATCAAGAGACCCAGTACTTC. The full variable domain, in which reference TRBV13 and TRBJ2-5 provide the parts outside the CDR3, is AAGVIQSPRHLIKEKRETATLKCYPIPRHDTVYWYQQGPGQDPQFLISFYEKMQSDKGSIPDRFSAQQFSDYHSELNMSSLELGDSALYFCASSLGLWTSGDQETQYFGPGTRLLVL.

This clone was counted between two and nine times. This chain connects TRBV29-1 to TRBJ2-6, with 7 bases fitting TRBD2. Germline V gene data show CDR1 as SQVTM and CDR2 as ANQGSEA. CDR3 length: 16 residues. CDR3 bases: TGCACTCAAACCCGGGGGGAGTTATCTGGGGCCAACGTCCTGACTTTC. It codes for CTQTRGELSGANVLTF.

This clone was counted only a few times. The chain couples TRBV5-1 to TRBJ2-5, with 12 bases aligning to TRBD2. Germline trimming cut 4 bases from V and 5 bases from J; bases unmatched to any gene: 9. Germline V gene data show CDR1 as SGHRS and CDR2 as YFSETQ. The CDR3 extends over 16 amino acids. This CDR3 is CASSRGLAGSQETQYF. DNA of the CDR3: TGCGCCAGCAGCCGCGGACTAGCGGGAAGCCAGGAGACCCAGTACTTC.

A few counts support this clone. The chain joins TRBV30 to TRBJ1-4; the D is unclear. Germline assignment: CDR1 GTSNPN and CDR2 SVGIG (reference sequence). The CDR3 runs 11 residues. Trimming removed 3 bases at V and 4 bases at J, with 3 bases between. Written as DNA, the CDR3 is TGTGCCTGGAGCTTTAATGAAAAACTGTTTTTT. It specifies CAWSFNEKLFF. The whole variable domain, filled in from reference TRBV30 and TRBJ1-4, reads SQTIHQWPATLVQPVGSPLSLECTVEGTSNPNLYWYRQAAGRGLQLLFYSVGIGQISSEVPQNLSASRPQDRQFILSSKKLLLSDSGFYLCAWSFNEKLFFGSGTQLSVL.

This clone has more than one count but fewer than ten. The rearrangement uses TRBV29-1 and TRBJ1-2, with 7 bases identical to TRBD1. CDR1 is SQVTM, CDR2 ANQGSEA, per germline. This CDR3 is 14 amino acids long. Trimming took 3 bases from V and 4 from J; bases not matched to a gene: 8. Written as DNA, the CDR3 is TGCAGCGTTGACAGGGGGGAGTCTAGCTATGGCTACACCTTC. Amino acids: CSVDRGESSYGYTF.

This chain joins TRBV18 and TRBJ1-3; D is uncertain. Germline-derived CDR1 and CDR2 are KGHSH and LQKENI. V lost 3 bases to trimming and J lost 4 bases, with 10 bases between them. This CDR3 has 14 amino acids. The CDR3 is CASSPVGIGNTIYF. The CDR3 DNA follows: TGTGCCAGCTCACCGGTCGGGATCGGAAACACCATATATTTT.

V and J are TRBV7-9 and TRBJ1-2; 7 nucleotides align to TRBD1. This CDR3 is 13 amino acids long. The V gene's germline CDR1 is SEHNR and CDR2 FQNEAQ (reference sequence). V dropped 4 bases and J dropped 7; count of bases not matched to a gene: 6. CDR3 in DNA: TGTGCCAGCAGCTCTACAGGGGCAACTGGCTACACCTTC. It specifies CASSSTGATGYTF.

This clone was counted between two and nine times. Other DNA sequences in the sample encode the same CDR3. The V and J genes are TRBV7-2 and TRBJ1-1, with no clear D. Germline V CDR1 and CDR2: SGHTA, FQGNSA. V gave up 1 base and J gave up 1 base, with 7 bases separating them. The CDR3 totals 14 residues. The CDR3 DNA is TGTGCCAGCAGCTTAGGAACGGGGAACACTGAAGCTTTCTTT. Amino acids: CASSLGTGNTEAFF. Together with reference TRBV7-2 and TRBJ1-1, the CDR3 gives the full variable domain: GAGVSQSPSNKVTEKGKDVELRCDPISGHTALYWYRQSLGQGLEFLIYFQGNSAPDKSGLPSDRFSAERTGGSVSTLTIQRTQQEDSAVYLCASSLGTGNTEAFFGQGTRLTVV.

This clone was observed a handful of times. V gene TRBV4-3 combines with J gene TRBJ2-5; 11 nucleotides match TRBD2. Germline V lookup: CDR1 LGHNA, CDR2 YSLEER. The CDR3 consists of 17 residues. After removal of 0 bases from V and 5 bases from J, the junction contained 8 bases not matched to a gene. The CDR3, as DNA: TGCGCCAGCAGCCAAGAATGGCTAGCGGGGGGTGGGGAGACCCAGTACTTC. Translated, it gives CASSQEWLAGGGETQYF.